This TCR beta chain was identified in a study of post-analysis software for immune sequencing data (dated by TCRdb to the mid-2010s). With regard to the full study: Disease courses on record covered relapsing-remitting, secondary progressive and progressive-relapsing multiple sclerosis, though some patients had no subtype annotation. A subset of samples was prepared in parallel using single-end sample barcoding, then pooled and co-amplified after Illumina adapter ligation. The patient repertoires were set against 11 previously published healthy control repertoires from donors whose ages ranged from 6 to 25 years. Study-wide findings and limitations: Normalized Chao1 diversity was significantly lower in multiple sclerosis patients than controls, suggesting substantial peripheral T-cell clonal expansion. Patients showed significantly higher frequencies than controls for about five TRBV segments, among them TRBV5-6, TRBV5-1 and TRBV20-1. Strong co-clustering of samples prepared in the same batch was shown by direct clustering with F measure, prompting a batch-effect correction. The control group was slightly older than the multiple sclerosis patient group.

Library generation was performed with PCR. This sample was sequenced with an Illumina HiSeq 2500. To reduce PCR and sequencing biases, unique molecular identifiers were built into the TCR beta cDNA libraries. Every 1 to 10 million input T cells yielded approximately 500,000 cDNA molecules, meaning each molecule approximated one T cell. Patient libraries were prepared and sequenced with the same protocol used for the earlier healthy control dataset. Samples belonging to the same batch were prepared together, multiplexed and sequenced on a shared HiSeq lane. The authors processed their data as follows. Raw barcoded reads were processed with MIGEC, discarding single-read molecular identifier groups before consensus assembly and CDR3 extraction. Clonotype tables were post-analysed with VDJtools, normalizing diversity by down-sampling all datasets to the smallest sample size. Repertoire overlap clustering matched CDR3 amino acid but not nucleotide sequences to correct batch-related cross-sample contamination. TCRdb trimmed public reads at Q25 via fastp, called clones via MiXCR and kept in-frame beta chains. Identical CDR3 proteins give one entry, which carries the most common genes and DNA. The authors' filters were not applied to this entry. The sample records roughly 800,000 distinct CDR3 sequences, around 45% of which are singletons. Just under 5% of the sample belongs to the ten largest clones.

To demonstrate the VDJtools post-analysis software, the study profiled TCR beta repertoires from the peripheral blood of some 13 young patients with multiple sclerosis. The multiple sclerosis patients were children and adolescents ranging in age from about 6 to 17 years. This clonotype showed up just a few times. The specificity of this receptor is unknown. Nothing much larger sits one base from this clone, and base qualities are not available. Measured from the cysteine to the phenylalanine, the CDR3 is 14 residues long. This entry keeps only the CDR3 DNA: 42 bases, framed from base 1. CDR1 and CDR2, per the germline V gene (reference sequence), are MNHNY and SVGAGI. Trimming takes 5 bases off V and 1 base off J; junction bases not matched to a gene: 5.

This receptor chain uses TRBV6-6 and TRBJ2-7; 7 central bases correspond to TRBD1. Input material: blood. The TCR was taken from a girl under 18 with multiple sclerosis. The CDR3 sequence is CASSNDRDSYEQYF. The sequenced DNA is TGTGCCAGCAGTAATGACAGGGATTCCTACGAGCAGTACTTC.